Presented here are 23 T cell receptor beta chains from one specimen sequenced in a study of beta chain features in type 1 diabetes. Sequenced material consisted of expressed TCRB transcripts (all of the isolated RNA was reverse transcribed). Assay used: immunoSEQ multiplex PCR; TCRdb lists only in-frame clones, some missing. The sample yields around 500,000 clones, about an eighth seen once. The sample consisted of naive CD4+ T cells from blood. The origin of the receptors is a woman aged 18-29 years in good health.

This clone was picked up a small number of times. The rearrangement uses TRBV7-2 and TRBJ2-7; unclear D gene. The germline V and J ends were trimmed by 4 bases and 1 base, with 17 bases remaining between them. The germline V gene encodes CDR1 SGHTA and CDR2 FQGNSA. The CDR3 runs to 16 residues. DNA of the CDR3: TGTGCCAGCAGCTCCCCAGGATTTACCTTATCCTACGAGCAGTACTTC. Its translation is CASSSPGFTLSYEQYF.

This clone was counted between two and nine times. The rearrangement uses TRBV18 and TRBJ2-3; a possible D gene is TRBD1 (5 bases). The CDR3 extends over 15 amino acids. V lost 6 bases and J 4 bases, leaving 17 bases between the germline ends. In germline, CDR1 is KGHSH, CDR2 LQKENI. CDR3 bases: TGTGCCAGCTCCCGAGTCCAGGGTGGGGCAGATACGCAGTATTTT. Amino acid sequence: CASSRVQGGADTQYF.

There are a few counts of this clone. The CDR3 bases are TGTGCCAGCAGTCCCGTCCTTGAATGGGGCGCCCGTCGCGAGCAGTACTTC. Protein product: CASSPVLEWGARREQYF. V and J are TRBV27 and TRBJ2-7; tentatively, D is TRBD1 (5 bases). This CDR3 contains 17 residues. With 5 bases removed from V and 6 bases from J, the gap between germline ends came to 26 bases. Germline values: CDR1 MNHEY, CDR2 SMNVEV (reference sequence).

This clone was seen a handful of times. This chain uses TRBV2 with TRBJ2-2, with 8 bases fitting TRBD1. Germline trimming cut 5 bases from V and 0 bases from J; bases unmatched to any gene: 2. This CDR3 spans 15 amino acids. Germline V CDR1 and CDR2: SNHLY, FYNNEI. The CDR3 sequence is CASSKTGANTGELFF. Written as DNA, the CDR3 is TGTGCCAGCAGTAAGACAGGGGCGAACACCGGGGAGCTGTTTTTT.

The chain combines TRBV13 with TRBJ2-7, with D hard to call. The CDR3 consists of 13 residues. The V and J ends lost 0 bases and 9 bases respectively, with 12 bases between them. Germline assignment: CDR1 PRHDT and CDR2 FYEKMQ (reference sequence). The CDR3 sequence: CASSLGSSLWQYF. The CDR3 DNA reads as TGTGCCAGCAGCTTAGGCTCTAGTCTTTGGCAGTACTTC.

About this clone itself: This CDR3 is also generated by other DNA sequences in the sample. The rearrangement uses TRBV7-2 and TRBJ2-5, with D perhaps matching TRBD1 (5 bases). CDR1 is SGHTA and CDR2 is FQGNSA in the germline V gene. The CDR3 is 13 amino acids. Trimming pared 3 bases from V and 3 bases from J, leaving 8 bases between. The DNA for the CDR3 is TGTGCCAGCAGCTTTAGCAGGGAAGAGACCCAGTACTTC. As protein: CASSFSREETQYF.

This chain links TRBV6-6 with TRBJ2-1; 10 nucleotides line up with TRBD2. Germline CDR1 and CDR2: MNHNY and SVGAGI (reference sequence). The CDR3 consists of 16 residues. V lost 4 bases, J lost 9 bases, and 12 bases stayed unmatched. The CDR3 sequence: CASSLTSRAGGGEQFF. Here the CDR3 DNA reads TGTGCCAGCAGTTTAACCTCTCGAGCGGGAGGGGGTGAGCAGTTCTTC.

This clone came up a few times. The V and J genes are TRBV5-4 and TRBJ2-3, with D possibly being TRBD2 (5 bases). There are 12 residues in the CDR3. V was pared by 4 bases and J by 4 bases, with 7 bases between. Germline CDR1 reads SGHNT; CDR2 reads YYREEE (reference sequence). CDR3 DNA sequence: TGTGCCAGCAGCCTAGCAGCAGATACGCAGTATTTT. This encodes CASSLAADTQYF.

V and J are TRBV18 and TRBJ1-1; D is possibly TRBD1 (6 bases). CDR1 is KGHSH, CDR2 LQKENI, per germline. The CDR3 sequence is 14 residues long. V was shortened by 6 bases and J by 4 bases, with 15 bases between the two germline ends. The CDR3 nucleotides are TGTGCCAGCTCGACCAGGGGTGGGGGCACTGAAGCTTTCTTT. As protein: CASSTRGGGTEAFF.

This clone was seen a few times. This sequence joins TRBV9 and TRBJ2-1; TRBD1 matches 10 bases. Germline assignment: CDR1 SGDLS and CDR2 YYNGEE. The CDR3 is 15 amino acids. After removal of 1 base from V and 8 bases from J, the junction contained 6 bases not matched to a gene. DNA for the CDR3: TGTGCCAGCAGCGTAATGGGACAGGGGTCGGATGAGCAGTTCTTC. Protein product: CASSVMGQGSDEQFF.

The rearrangement links TRBV19 to TRBJ1-4; tentatively, D is TRBD1 (6 bases). With 7 bases removed from V and 8 bases from J, the gap between germline ends came to 17 bases. This CDR3 is built from 14 residues. Germline V gene data show CDR1 as LNHDA and CDR2 as SQIVND (reference sequence). The CDR3 here is CASKRGAGEEKLFF. The DNA for the CDR3 is TGTGCCAGTAAAAGGGGAGCAGGGGAGGAAAAACTGTTTTTT.

Only a few counts were recorded for this clone. This chain joins TRBV29-1 and TRBJ1-3; no reliable D call. CDR3 size: 14 residues. Germline V gene sequence: CDR1 SQVTM, CDR2 ANQGSEA. Trimming cost V 6 bases and J 3 bases, with 15 bases left between them. The CDR3 protein is CSVNGLTGGNTIYF. The CDR3 coding sequence is TGCAGCGTGAACGGGCTTACTGGTGGAAACACCATATATTTT.

This clone turned up a few times. The J gene is TRBJ1-2, the V gene TRBV30; the match to TRBD1 covers 7 bases. There are 17 residues in the CDR3. Germline V gene lookup returns CDR1 GTSNPN and CDR2 SVGIG (reference sequence). Losses at the gene ends were 1 base for V and 2 bases for J; bases not matched to a gene: 13. CDR3 sequence reads: CAWSAFFWTGSNYGYTF. DNA for the CDR3: TGTGCCTGGAGTGCCTTCTTTTGGACAGGAAGCAACTATGGCTACACCTTC.

This clone was detected a few times. The chain couples TRBV7-9 to TRBJ2-7; D possibly corresponds to TRBD1 (5 bases). Trimming left V 0 bases short and J 2 bases short, with 8 bases between. The germline V gene encodes CDR1 SEHNR and CDR2 FQNEAQ (reference sequence). The CDR3 sequence is 14 residues long. The CDR3 loop reads CASSLAAGTYEQYV. The CDR3 coding sequence is TGTGCCAGCAGCTTAGCGGCAGGGACCTACGAGCAGTACGTC.

The chain links TRBV9 to TRBJ2-2, with D possibly matching TRBD1 (6 bases). This CDR3 spans 15 amino acids. Trimming shortened V by 1 base and J by 4 bases, and 11 bases separated the two germline ends. Per germline, CDR1 SGDLS and CDR2 YYNGEE. The CDR3 DNA reads as TGTGCCAGCAGCGTACAGGGGAGCGGCACCGGGGAGCTGTTTTTT. Its protein is CASSVQGSGTGELFF.

The chain combines TRBV15 with TRBJ1-5; D is possibly TRBD1 (6 bases). Germline V lookup: CDR1 LNHNV, CDR2 YYDKDF (reference sequence). Trimming removed 5 bases from V and 5 bases from J, with 16 bases in between. This CDR3 spans 15 amino acids. Written as DNA, the CDR3 is TGTGCCACCAGCCCCGCAGGGAACAGGGATCAGCCCCAGCATTTT. It is translated as CATSPAGNRDQPQHF.

This clone was seen only a few times. The chain joins TRBV29-1 to TRBJ1-6; D not certain. Germline V lookup: CDR1 SQVTM, CDR2 ANQGSEA. V was clipped by 8 bases and J by 0 bases, with 8 bases between them. This CDR3 region has 13 residues. In DNA form, the CDR3 reads TGCAGCACCCGGGCCTCCTATAATTCACCCCTCCACTTT. This encodes CSTRASYNSPLHF.

About this clone: Other DNA sequences in the sample encode the same CDR3. The chain carries TRBV5-4 and TRBJ2-3, with 8 bases that match TRBD2. The CDR3 is 14 residues long. The junction had 0 bases not matched to a gene; V was cut back by 0 bases and J by 3 bases. Germline V gene lookup returns CDR1 SGHNT and CDR2 YYREEE (reference sequence). CDR3 sequence: CASSLGLATDTQYF. CDR3 DNA sequence: TGTGCCAGCAGCTTGGGACTAGCGACAGATACGCAGTATTTT.

The V call is TRBV5-1, the J call TRBJ2-5, with 7 bases aligning to TRBD2. The CDR3 consists of 15 residues. Germline-derived CDR1 and CDR2 are SGHRS and YFSETQ. The junction had 11 bases not matched to a gene; V was cut back by 4 bases and J by 5 bases. This chain's CDR3 is CASSHGGSEGETQYF. CDR3 DNA sequence: TGCGCCAGCAGCCACGGGGGGAGTGAGGGCGAGACCCAGTACTTC.

This clone turned up a few times. The chain couples TRBV7-3 to TRBJ2-7; no definite D call. CDR3 length: 13 residues. Germline V lookup: CDR1 SGHTA, CDR2 FQGTGA. The germline V and J ends were trimmed by 4 bases and 1 base, with 8 bases remaining between them. The CDR3 loop is CASSSPPSYEQYF. As DNA, the CDR3 is TGTGCCAGCAGCTCCCCCCCGTCCTACGAGCAGTACTTC.

CDR3 sequence: CSVTQSRNTDTQYF. CDR3 sequence (DNA): TGCAGCGTCACCCAAAGCAGAAACACAGATACGCAGTATTTT. V and J are TRBV29-1 and TRBJ2-3; D gene ambiguous. The V end was cut by 6 bases, the J end by 2 bases, with 15 bases between. This CDR3 comprises 14 residues. Per the germline V gene, CDR1 is SQVTM and CDR2 is ANQGSEA.

The CDR3 region is CASSRASFITDTQYF. CDR3 DNA: TGTGCCAGCAGTCGCGCCTCGTTTATCACAGATACGCAGTATTTT. The V call is TRBV27, the J call TRBJ2-3, with D uncertain. The CDR3 extends over 15 amino acids. From germline, CDR1 is MNHEY and CDR2 SMNVEV (reference sequence). V was trimmed by 5 bases and J by 2 bases, leaving 14 bases between them.

This clone was seen more than once but under ten times. The chain employs TRBV2 and TRBJ1-6; D call uncertain. With 5 bases removed from V and 10 bases from J, the gap between germline ends came to 18 bases. Germline CDR1 is SNHLY and CDR2 is FYNNEI. The CDR3 loop spans 15 amino acids. The CDR3 is CASSIPLGIPSPLHF. The CDR3 DNA reads as TGTGCCAGCAGTATTCCTCTCGGTATTCCGTCACCCCTCCACTTT.